This T cell receptor (beta chain) was sequenced in a study of identical twins. There are many counts of this clonotype. TCRdb fed the 5' RACE reads into MiXCR, producing one record per CDR3 protein. The profile covers 450,000 to 650,000 distinct CDR3 sequences, with 9.6% appearing a single time and roughly 3.2% taken by the ten largest. The CDR3 runs 21 residues. The junction had 24 bases not matched to a gene; V was cut back by 5 bases and J by 0 bases. Germline values: CDR1 LNHNV, CDR2 YYDKDF (reference sequence). These sequences were also reported in another study, on yellow fever vaccine responses in identical twins.

The sequencing sample was made of PBMCs. The chain carries TRBV15 and TRBJ2-7, with 8 nucleotides matching TRBD1. The receptor's source is a woman younger than 30 in good health. The CDR3 nucleotides read TGTGCCACCAGCGGCCTATTGAAAACGGACAGGGTAGCATCTCACTCCTACGAGCAGTACTTC. Translation gives CATSGLLKTDRVASHSYEQYF. The full variable domain, rest sourced from reference TRBV15 and TRBJ2-7, is DAMVIQNPRYQVTQFGKPVTLSCSQTLNHNVMYWYQQKSSQAPKLLFHYYDKDFNNEADTPDNFQSRRPNTSFCFLDIRSPGLGDTAMYLCATSGLLKTDRVASHSYEQYFGPGTRLTVT.